The source of this T cell receptor beta chain is a study of cytomegalovirus exposure and HLA in healthy donors. General study findings and limits: Whilst most TCR sequences proved rare, a subset of public TCRs occurred across many donors. Cytomegalovirus association was assigned to about 150 TCR beta chains. In presence/absence analyses, roughly uniform sequencing depth across donors was assumed. V- and J-gene trimming in TCR beta was tied to a missense DCLRE1C variant by an analysis performed later.

Primers included in the PCR were 60 Vbeta and 13 Jbeta primers. Assay: immunoSEQ multiplex PCR; the TCRdb copy retains only in-frame clones and omits some. The sample lists around 72,000 clones, 60% to 75% occurring once. Per the germline V gene, CDR1 is SGHAT and CDR2 is FQNNGV. The CDR3 has 17 residues. Germline trimming cut 2 bases from V and 4 bases from J; bases unmatched to any gene: 12. Note on this clone: Its matching antigen is unknown.

The rearrangement uses TRBV11-2 and TRBJ1-1; 8 nucleotides line up with TRBD1. This receptor was identified in a man aged 40-50 years in good health and CMV-seropositive. Sequences were obtained from PBMCs. Written as DNA, the CDR3 is TGTGCCAGCAGCTTATTCAGGGGGCTTGGAGGAGGCACTGAAGCTTTCTTT. Its translation: CASSLFRGLGGGTEAFF. The variable domain in full, completed from reference TRBV11-2 and TRBJ1-1, reads EAGVAQSPRYKIIEKRQSVAFWCNPISGHATLYWYQQILGQGPKLLIQFQNNGVVDDSQLPKDRFSAERLKGVDSTLKIQPAKLEDSAVYLCASSLFRGLGGGTEAFFGQGTRLTVV.